This T cell receptor (beta chain) was captured by sequencing in a study of T cell responses to AZD1222 COVID-19 vaccine. Method: immunoSEQ multiplex PCR; TCRdb's copy keeps in-frame clones and lacks some. The data contain tens of thousands of clones, over 70% of them seen just once; the ten biggest clones take up around 5%. This clonotype was sampled from an adult who received the AZD1222 COVID-19 vaccine. The specimen comprised peripheral blood, sampled 28 days after the second AZD1222 dose.

The CDR3, as DNA: TGTGCCAGCAGCTGGGGACAGGGGAGGACCGGGGAGCTGTTTTTT. As protein: CASSWGQGRTGELFF. The genes are TRBV9 and TRBJ2-2; 10 nucleotides line up with TRBD1. This CDR3 has 15 amino acids. Germline CDR1 and CDR2: SGDLS and YYNGEE. J gave up 5 bases and V 4 bases, and 5 bases lay outside the gene matches. Together with reference TRBV9 and TRBJ2-2, the CDR3 gives the full variable domain: DSGVTQTPKHLITATGQRVTLRCSPRSGDLSVYWYQQSLDQGLQFLIQYYNGEERAKGNILERFSAQQFPDLHSELNLSSLELGDSALYFCASSWGQGRTGELFFGEGSRLTVL.